This TCR beta chain was sequenced in a study of cytomegalovirus exposure and HLA in healthy donors. General study results and limits: In a later analysis, several top co-occurrence clusters appeared linked to parvovirus B19, influenza, CMV and Epstein-Barr virus. Researchers counted around 150 TCR beta chains as cytomegalovirus-associated.

Primers for the PCR totalled 60 Vbeta and 13 Jbeta. In the source study's methods: About 11 million of some 80 million unique TCR beta chains were shared, per a later count. Profiled with immunoSEQ multiplex PCR; TCRdb holds only in-frame clones, not every one. D and trimming were read from the DNA, whereas the V and J calls and clone size are those reported in that table. This table holds more than 100,000 clones, approximately 10% found once. V lost 2 bases and J lost 1, with 12 bases in between. Germline V gene sequence: CDR1 SGHRS, CDR2 YFSETQ. This CDR3 is built from 15 residues. A note on this clone: Its cognate antigen is unknown.

The TCR originated in a woman aged 40 to 49 in good health and CMV-seropositive. The sequencing input was PBMCs. This chain uses TRBV5-1 with TRBJ1-1, with D uncertain. The CDR3: CASSFWEGGNTEAFF. CDR3 coding DNA: TGCGCCAGCAGCTTCTGGGAGGGAGGGAACACTGAAGCTTTCTTT. Combining the CDR3 with reference TRBV5-1 and TRBJ1-1 gives the whole variable domain KAGVTQTPRYLIKTRGQQVTLSCSPISGHRSVSWYQQTPGQGLQFLFEYFSETQRNKGNFPGRFSGRQFSNSRSEMNVSTLELGDSALYLCASSFWEGGNTEAFFGQGTRLTVV.